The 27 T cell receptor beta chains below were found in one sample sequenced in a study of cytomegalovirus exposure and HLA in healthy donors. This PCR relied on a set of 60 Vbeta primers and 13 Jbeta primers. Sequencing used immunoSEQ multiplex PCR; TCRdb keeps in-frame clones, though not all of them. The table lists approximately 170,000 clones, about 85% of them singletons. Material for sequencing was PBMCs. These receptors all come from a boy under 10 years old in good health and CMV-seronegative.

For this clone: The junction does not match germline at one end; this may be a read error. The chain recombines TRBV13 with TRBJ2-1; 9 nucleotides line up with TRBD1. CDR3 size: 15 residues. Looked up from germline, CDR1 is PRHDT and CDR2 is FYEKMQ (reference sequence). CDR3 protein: CASRLTGTGSSEQFF. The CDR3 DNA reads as TGTGCCAGCCGCTTAACCGGGACAGGGTCATCGGAGCAGTTCTTC.

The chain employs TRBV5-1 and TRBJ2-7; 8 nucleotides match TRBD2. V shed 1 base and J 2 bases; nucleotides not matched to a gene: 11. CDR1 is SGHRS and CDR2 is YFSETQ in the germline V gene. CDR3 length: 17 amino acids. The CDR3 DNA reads TGCGCCAGCAGCTTGACCCCAACTAGCGGTACCACCTACGAGCAGTACTTC. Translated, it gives CASSLTPTSGTTYEQYF.

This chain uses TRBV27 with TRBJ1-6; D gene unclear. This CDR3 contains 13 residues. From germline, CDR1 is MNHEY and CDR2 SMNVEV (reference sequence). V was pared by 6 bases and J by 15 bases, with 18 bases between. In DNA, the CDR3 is TGTGCCAGCAGCCCTTCTCCTATTTTTCACCTCCACTTT. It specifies CASSPSPIFHLHF.

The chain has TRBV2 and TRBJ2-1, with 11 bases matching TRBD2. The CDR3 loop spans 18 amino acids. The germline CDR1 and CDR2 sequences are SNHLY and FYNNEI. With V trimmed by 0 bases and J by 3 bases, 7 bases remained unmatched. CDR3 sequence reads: CASSEALSSGRVYNEQFF. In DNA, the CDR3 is TGTGCCAGCAGTGAAGCGCTTAGTAGCGGGAGGGTCTACAATGAGCAGTTCTTC.

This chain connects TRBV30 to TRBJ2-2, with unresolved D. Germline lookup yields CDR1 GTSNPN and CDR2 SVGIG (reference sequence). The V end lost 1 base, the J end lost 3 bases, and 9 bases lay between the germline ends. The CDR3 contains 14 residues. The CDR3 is CAWSGGRDTGELFF. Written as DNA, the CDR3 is TGTGCCTGGAGTGGCGGTCGGGACACCGGGGAGCTGTTTTTT.

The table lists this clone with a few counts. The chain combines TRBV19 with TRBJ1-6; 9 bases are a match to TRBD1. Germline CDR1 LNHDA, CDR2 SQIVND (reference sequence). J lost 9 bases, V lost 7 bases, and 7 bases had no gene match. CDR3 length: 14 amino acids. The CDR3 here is CASNQQGASSPLHF. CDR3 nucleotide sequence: TGTGCCAGTAACCAACAGGGGGCAAGTTCACCCCTCCACTTT. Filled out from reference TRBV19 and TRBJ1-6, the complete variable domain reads DGGITQSPKYLFRKEGQNVTLSCEQNLNHDAMYWYRQDPGQGLRLIYYSQIVNDFQKGDIAEGYSVSREKKESFPLTVTSAQKNPTAFYLCASNQQGASSPLHFGNGTRLTVT.

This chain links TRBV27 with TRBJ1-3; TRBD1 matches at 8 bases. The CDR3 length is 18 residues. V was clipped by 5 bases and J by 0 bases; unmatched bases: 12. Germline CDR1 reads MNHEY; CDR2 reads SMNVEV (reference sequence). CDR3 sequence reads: CASSPLRTGRPSGNTIYF. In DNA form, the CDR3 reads TGTGCCAGCAGTCCACTGAGGACAGGGCGTCCCTCTGGAAACACCATATATTTT.

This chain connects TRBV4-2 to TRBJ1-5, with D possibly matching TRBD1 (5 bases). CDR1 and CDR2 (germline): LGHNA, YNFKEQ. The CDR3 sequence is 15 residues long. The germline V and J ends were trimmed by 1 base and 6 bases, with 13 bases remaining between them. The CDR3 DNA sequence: TGTGCCAGCAGCCAAGGTCAGGGAGGAGGTCAGCCCCAGCATTTT. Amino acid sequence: CASSQGQGGGQPQHF.

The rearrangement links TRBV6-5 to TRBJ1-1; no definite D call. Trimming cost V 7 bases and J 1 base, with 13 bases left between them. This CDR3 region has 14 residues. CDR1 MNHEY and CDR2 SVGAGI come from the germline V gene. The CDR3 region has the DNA TGTGCCAGCACCCTTAGCGGCCCGAACACTGAAGCTTTCTTT. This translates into CASTLSGPNTEAFF.

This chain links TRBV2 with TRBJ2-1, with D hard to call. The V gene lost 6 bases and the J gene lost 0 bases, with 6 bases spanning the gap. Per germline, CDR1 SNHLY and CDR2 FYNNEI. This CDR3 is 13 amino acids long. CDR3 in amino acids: CASSDSSYNEQFF. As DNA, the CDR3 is TGTGCCAGCAGCGATAGCTCCTACAATGAGCAGTTCTTC.

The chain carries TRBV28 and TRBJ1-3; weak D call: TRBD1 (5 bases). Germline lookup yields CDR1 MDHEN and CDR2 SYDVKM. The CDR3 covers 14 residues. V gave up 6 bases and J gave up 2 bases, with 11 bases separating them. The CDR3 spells CASSWGRAGNTIYF. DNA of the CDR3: TGTGCCAGCAGCTGGGGCAGGGCTGGAAACACCATATATTTT.

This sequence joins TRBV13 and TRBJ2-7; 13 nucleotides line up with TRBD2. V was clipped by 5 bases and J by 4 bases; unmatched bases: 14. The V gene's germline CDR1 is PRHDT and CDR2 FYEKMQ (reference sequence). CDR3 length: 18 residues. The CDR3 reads CASSPGLAGLTSYYEQYF. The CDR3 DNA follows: TGTGCCAGCAGCCCGGGACTAGCGGGATTAACCTCCTATTACGAGCAGTACTTC.

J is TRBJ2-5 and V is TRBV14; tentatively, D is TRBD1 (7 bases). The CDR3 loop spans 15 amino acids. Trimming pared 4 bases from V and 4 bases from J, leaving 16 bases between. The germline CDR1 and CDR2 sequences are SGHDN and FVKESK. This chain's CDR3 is CASSLEGAGPETQYF. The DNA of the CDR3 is TGTGCCAGCAGCCTCGAGGGGGCGGGGCCAGAGACCCAGTACTTC.

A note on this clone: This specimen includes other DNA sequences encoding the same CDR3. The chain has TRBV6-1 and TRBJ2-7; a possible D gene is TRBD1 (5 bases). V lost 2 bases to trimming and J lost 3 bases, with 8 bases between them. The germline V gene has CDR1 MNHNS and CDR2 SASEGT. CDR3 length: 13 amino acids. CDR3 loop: CASSESGRYEQYV. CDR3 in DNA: TGTGCCAGCAGTGAATCAGGGCGCTACGAGCAGTACGTC.

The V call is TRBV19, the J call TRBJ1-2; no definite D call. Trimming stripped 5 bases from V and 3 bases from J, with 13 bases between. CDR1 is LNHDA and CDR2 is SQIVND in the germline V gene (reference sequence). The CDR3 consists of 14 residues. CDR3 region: CASSRGGIDYGYTF. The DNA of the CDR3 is TGTGCCAGTAGTCGAGGAGGGATTGACTATGGCTACACCTTC.

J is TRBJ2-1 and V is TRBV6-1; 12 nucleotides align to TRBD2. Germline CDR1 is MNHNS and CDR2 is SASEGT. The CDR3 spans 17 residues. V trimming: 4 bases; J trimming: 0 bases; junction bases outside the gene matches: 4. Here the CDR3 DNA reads TGTGCCAGCAGTGGAGGACTAGCGGGAAGCTCCTACAATGAGCAGTTCTTC. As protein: CASSGGLAGSSYNEQFF.

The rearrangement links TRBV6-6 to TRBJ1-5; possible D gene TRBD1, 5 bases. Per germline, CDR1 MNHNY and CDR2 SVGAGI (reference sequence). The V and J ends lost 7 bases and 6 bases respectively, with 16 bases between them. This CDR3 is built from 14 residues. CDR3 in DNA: TGTGCCAGCACTCCGGGGGGTTGGGGTCAGCCCCAGCATTTT. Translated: CASTPGGWGQPQHF.

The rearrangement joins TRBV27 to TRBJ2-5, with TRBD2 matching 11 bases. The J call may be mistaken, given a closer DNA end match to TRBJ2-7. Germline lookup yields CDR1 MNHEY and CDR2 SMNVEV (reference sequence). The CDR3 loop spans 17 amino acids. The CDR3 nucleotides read TGTGCCAGCAGTATTCTGGGACTAGCGGAAACGCCAGGCGAGCAGTACTTC. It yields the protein CASSILGLAETPGEQYF.

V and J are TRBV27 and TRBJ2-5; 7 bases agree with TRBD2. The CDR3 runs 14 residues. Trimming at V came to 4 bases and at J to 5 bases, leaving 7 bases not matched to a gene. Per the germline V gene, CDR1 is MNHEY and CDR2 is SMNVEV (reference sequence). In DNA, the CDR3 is TGTGCCAGCAGTTCCCCGAGGCGGGAGGAGACCCAGTACTTC. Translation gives CASSSPRREETQYF.

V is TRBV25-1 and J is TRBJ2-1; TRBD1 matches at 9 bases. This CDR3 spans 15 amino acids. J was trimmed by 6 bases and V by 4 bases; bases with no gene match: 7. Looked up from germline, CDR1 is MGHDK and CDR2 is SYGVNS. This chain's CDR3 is CASSVQGAVFNEQFF. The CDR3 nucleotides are TGTGCCAGCAGTGTACAGGGGGCAGTTTTCAATGAGCAGTTCTTC.

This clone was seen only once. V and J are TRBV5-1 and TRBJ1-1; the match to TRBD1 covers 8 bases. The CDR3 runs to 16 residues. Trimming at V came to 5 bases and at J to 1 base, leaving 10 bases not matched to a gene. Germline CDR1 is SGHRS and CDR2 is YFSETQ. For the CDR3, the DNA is TGCGCCAGCAGTCCGGACAGGGCCCATTCGAACACTGAAGCTTTCTTT. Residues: CASSPDRAHSNTEAFF.

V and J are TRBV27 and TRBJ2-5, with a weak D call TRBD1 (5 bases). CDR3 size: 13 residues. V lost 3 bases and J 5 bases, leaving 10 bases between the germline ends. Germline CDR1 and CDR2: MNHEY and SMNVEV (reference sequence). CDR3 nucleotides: TGTGCCAGCAGTTTTGACAGAGAGGAGACCCAGTACTTC. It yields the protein CASSFDREETQYF.

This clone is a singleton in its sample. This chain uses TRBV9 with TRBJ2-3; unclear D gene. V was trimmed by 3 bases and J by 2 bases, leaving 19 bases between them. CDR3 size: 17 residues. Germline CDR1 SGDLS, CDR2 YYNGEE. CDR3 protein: CASSADPQLLPTDTQYF. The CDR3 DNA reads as TGTGCCAGCAGCGCCGATCCCCAACTACTCCCCACAGATACGCAGTATTTT.

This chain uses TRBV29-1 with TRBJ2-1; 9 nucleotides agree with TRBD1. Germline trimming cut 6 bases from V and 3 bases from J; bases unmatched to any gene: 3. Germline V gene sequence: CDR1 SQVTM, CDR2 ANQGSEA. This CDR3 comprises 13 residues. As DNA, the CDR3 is TGCAGCGTGCCGGGACAGGGCTACAATGAGCAGTTCTTC. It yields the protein CSVPGQGYNEQFF.

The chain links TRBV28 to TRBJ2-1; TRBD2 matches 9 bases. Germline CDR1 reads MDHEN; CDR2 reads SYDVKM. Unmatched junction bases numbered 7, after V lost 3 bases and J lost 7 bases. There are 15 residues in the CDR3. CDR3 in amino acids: CASSFASGVGNEQFF. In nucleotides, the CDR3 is TGTGCCAGCAGTTTCGCTAGCGGGGTGGGGAATGAGCAGTTCTTC.

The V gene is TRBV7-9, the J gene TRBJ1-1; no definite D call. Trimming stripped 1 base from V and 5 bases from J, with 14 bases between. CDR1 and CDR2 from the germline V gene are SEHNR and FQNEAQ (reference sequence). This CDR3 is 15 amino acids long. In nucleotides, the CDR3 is TGTGCCAGCAGCTTAGGGTACCAACCCGGGACTGAAGCTTTCTTT. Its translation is CASSLGYQPGTEAFF.

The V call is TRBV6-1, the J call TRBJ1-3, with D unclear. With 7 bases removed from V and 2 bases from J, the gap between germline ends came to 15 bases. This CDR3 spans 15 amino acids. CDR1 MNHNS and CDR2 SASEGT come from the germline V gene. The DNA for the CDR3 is TGTGCCAGCACGTGGGGTAGCGGAGCTGGAAACACCATATATTTT. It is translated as CASTWGSGAGNTIYF.